This T cell receptor beta chain derives from a study of post-analysis software for immune sequencing data. General study findings and limits: Higher frequency in patients than in controls was seen for roughly five TRBV segments, with TRBV5-6, TRBV5-1 and TRBV20-1 among them.

The CDR3 has 12 residues. Per germline, CDR1 GTSNPN and CDR2 SVGIG (reference sequence). V was trimmed by 2 bases and J by 3 bases, leaving 7 bases between them. Comments on this clonotype: Its antigen is not identified.

Unique molecular identifiers tagged the TCR beta cDNA libraries. TCRdb independently ran MiXCR on the PCR reads; one entry per CDR3 protein. In the table there are roughly 800,000 distinct CDR3 sequences, 35% to 55% of which are singletons. Sequencing was carried out using blood. The TCR comes from a girl aged 10 to 17 with multiple sclerosis. V gene TRBV30 combines with J gene TRBJ1-2, with D perhaps TRBD1 (5 bases). The CDR3 protein is CAWSPGDYGYTF. The CDR3 region has the DNA TGTGCCTGGAGTCCGGGGGACTATGGCTACACCTTC. Full variable domain (outside the CDR3, taken from reference TRBV30 and TRBJ1-2): SQTIHQWPATLVQPVGSPLSLECTVEGTSNPNLYWYRQAAGRGLQLLFYSVGIGQISSEVPQNLSASRPQDRQFILSSKKLLLSDSGFYLCAWSPGDYGYTFGSGTRLTVV.